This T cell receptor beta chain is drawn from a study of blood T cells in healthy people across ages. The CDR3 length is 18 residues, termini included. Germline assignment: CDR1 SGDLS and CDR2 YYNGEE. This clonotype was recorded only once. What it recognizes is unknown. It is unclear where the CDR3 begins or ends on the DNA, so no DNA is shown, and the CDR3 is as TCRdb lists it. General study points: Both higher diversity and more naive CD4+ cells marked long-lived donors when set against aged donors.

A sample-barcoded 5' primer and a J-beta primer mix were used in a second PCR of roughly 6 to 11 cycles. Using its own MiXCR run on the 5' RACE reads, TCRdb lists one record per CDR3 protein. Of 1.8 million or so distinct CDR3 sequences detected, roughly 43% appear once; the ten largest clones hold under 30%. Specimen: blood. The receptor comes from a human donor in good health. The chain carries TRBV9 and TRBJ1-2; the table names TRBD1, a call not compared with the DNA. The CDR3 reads CASSAPTGQGAVGYGNTF.